This TCR beta chain stems from a study of T cells in Graves' hyperthyroidism and ophthalmopathy. General study results and limits: Stable hyperthyroidism was told apart from ophthalmopathy by a model built on 13 V-J features. The blood repertoire included most of the expanded thyroid clonotypes above 0.001.

Ophthalmopathy patients showed a Clinical Activity Score of at least 3, NOSPECS grade of at least 4 and duration under 3 months. From RNA transcripts, TCR beta CDR3 regions were amplified. A set of HTBI primers served as the primers for a first-round RT-PCR of the TCR CDR3. TCRdb re-derived calls from the multiplex PCR reads in MiXCR, one entry per CDR3 protein. Seen here are 300,000 to 400,000 distinct CDR3 sequences, 14% observed once, and the top ten hold around a fifth. This clonotype was detected many times. Its antigen is not identified. V lost 0 bases and J lost 6, with 23 bases in between. Looked up from germline, CDR1 is GTSNPN and CDR2 is SVGIG (reference sequence). The CDR3 consists of 18 residues.

This sequence joins TRBV30 and TRBJ2-2; no clear D gene. This TCR came from a woman under 40 with Graves' ophthalmopathy. Sequencing was carried out using blood. The chain's CDR3 is CAWSVPSPVTVVSGELFF. The CDR3 region has the DNA TGTGCCTGGAGTGTTCCGAGTCCTGTAACGGTGGTGTCCGGGGAGCTGTTTTTT.